This T cell receptor (beta chain) stems from a study of CD8+ T cells in alopecia areata. Study outcomes and limitations: TCR sharing across patients was less clear than in mice, possibly HLA-related. Scalp lesions, especially in alopecia totalis/universalis, had higher clonality than normal scalp.

The CDR3 is 14 residues long. Germline V gene data show CDR1 as NNHNN and CDR2 as SYGAGS (reference sequence). V shed 0 bases and J shed 3 bases, with 10 bases lying between them. As for time point: mouse skin at time of skin grafting. This clone ranks as medium-sized. Its antigen is currently unknown. Germline and genes here are mouse. The read terminates 4 residues ahead of where the CDR3 ends, so the germline J gene completes it. Isolated RNA was reverse transcribed into cDNA used as the sequencing template. This table comes from immunoSEQ multiplex PCR, and its TCRdb copy is limited to in-frame clones, with some not included. This sample carries approximately 1,000 clones and no singletons, and about 6.8% goes to the top ten.

This TCR came from a C3H/HeJ mouse with alopecia areata. The mouse strain carries the MHC haplotype H2-k. The sequencing used skin, collected at week 0. The chain joins TRBV13-2 to TRBJ2-7, with D possibly TRBD2 on 5 matching bases. CDR3 residues: CASGDAGGVYEQYF. Partial CDR3 DNA: TGTGCCAGCGGTGATGCGGGTGGGGTCTAT.